There are a few counts of the clone carrying this T cell receptor beta chain. The data are from a study of blood T cell repertoires in COVID-19. Across the study: PBMCs, B-cell-depleted T cells, or T cells provided the cDNA or gDNA that made up the material.

Germline CDR1 reads MNHNY; CDR2 reads SVGAGI (reference sequence). CDR3 length equals 19 residues. J lost 7 bases, V lost 5 bases, and 17 bases had no gene match. This table comes from immunoSEQ multiplex PCR, and its TCRdb copy is limited to in-frame clones, with some not included. Of about 110,000 clones listed, over 60% were seen once; the top ten hold around 4%. The sequence was obtained from a human donor in a cohort sampled during active or convalescent COVID-19. The chain uses TRBV6-6 and TRBJ2-1; TRBD2 matches 13 bases. The sequenced sample was peripheral blood. The CDR3 sequence: CASSPVGLAGATRRNEQFF. CDR3 sequence (DNA): TGTGCCAGCAGTCCGGTCGGACTAGCGGGAGCCACACGTAGAAATGAGCAGTTCTTC.